This T cell receptor (beta chain) was sequenced for a study of blood T cell repertoires in COVID-19. The length of the CDR3 is 14 residues. Per germline, CDR1 KGHSH and CDR2 LQKENI. Trimming took 3 bases from V and 7 from J; bases not matched to a gene: 6. Original data processing: Reference gene primer amplification gave estimated nucleated cell counts. The method was immunoSEQ multiplex PCR; TCRdb's version includes in-frame clones alone and lacks a portion of them. From that table come the V and J calls and clone size; the DNA was used to work out D and trimming. This sample has around 28,000 clones, with roughly 79% found just once.

This receptor was obtained from a man between 65 and 85 years old with acute or convalescent COVID-19. The V and J genes are TRBV18 and TRBJ2-1, with TRBD1 matching 7 bases. The sequenced material came from peripheral blood. DNA of the CDR3: TGTGCCAGCTCACCGGAGACAGGGACGAATGAGCAGTTCTTC. This gives the protein CASSPETGTNEQFF.